The 6 T cell receptor beta chains reported below all come from one sample, sequenced in a study of cytomegalovirus exposure and HLA in healthy donors. The assay was immunoSEQ multiplex PCR, and TCRdb's table has in-frame clones only and misses some. The sample has approximately 72,000 clones; 85% to 95% are singletons. Sequencing input: PBMCs. These receptors were taken from a woman younger than 30 in good health and CMV-seronegative.

The chain combines TRBV5-1 with TRBJ2-7, with 10 bases matching TRBD1. The length of the CDR3 is 17 residues. The trim removed 4 bases at V and 2 bases at J, leaving 12 bases unmatched. Germline V gene data show CDR1 as SGHRS and CDR2 as YFSETQ. CDR3: CASSTLEGQGGAYEQYF. The CDR3 bases are TGCGCCAGCAGCACACTAGAAGGACAGGGGGGCGCCTACGAGCAGTACTTC.

Only one count was recorded for this clone. This chain connects TRBV7-2 to TRBJ2-1, with TRBD1 identical over 7 bases. Looked up from germline, CDR1 is SGHTA and CDR2 is FQGNSA. The junction had 6 bases not matched to a gene; V was cut back by 4 bases and J by 6 bases. CDR3 size: 14 residues. CDR3 sequence reads: CASSSLTGSNEQFF. The CDR3, as DNA: TGTGCCAGCAGCTCCCTGACAGGGAGCAATGAGCAGTTCTTC.

The chain has TRBV5-1 and TRBJ2-3; TRBD1 aligns across 7 bases. Germline trimming cut 0 bases from V and 3 bases from J; bases unmatched to any gene: 10. CDR3 length: 17 amino acids. Germline assignment: CDR1 SGHRS and CDR2 YFSETQ. The CDR3 loop is CASSLGGQTGGTDTQYF. CDR3 sequence (DNA): TGCGCCAGCAGCTTGGGGGGACAGACCGGTGGAACAGATACGCAGTATTTT.

The rearrangement uses TRBV9 and TRBJ1-6; D is unresolved. V was clipped by 3 bases and J by 0 bases, with 10 bases between them. The CDR3 is made up of 16 amino acids. Germline V CDR1 and CDR2: SGDLS, YYNGEE. The CDR3 region has the DNA TGTGCCAGCAGCGCCAGCGGACGCTCCTATAATTCACCCCTCCACTTT. Translation gives CASSASGRSYNSPLHF. The whole variable domain, filled in from reference TRBV9 and TRBJ1-6, reads DSGVTQTPKHLITATGQRVTLRCSPRSGDLSVYWYQQSLDQGLQFLIQYYNGEERAKGNILERFSAQQFPDLHSELNLSSLELGDSALYFCASSASGRSYNSPLHFGNGTRLTVT.

V gene TRBV11-2 combines with J gene TRBJ2-2; 8 bases map to TRBD2. CDR3 size: 15 residues. Germline CDR1 reads SGHAT; CDR2 reads FQNNGV. Trimming at V came to 3 bases and at J to 9 bases, leaving 9 bases not matched to a gene. CDR3 residues: CASSFGTSRGRELFF. In DNA, the CDR3 is TGTGCCAGCAGCTTCGGGACTAGTCGTGGTAGGGAGCTGTTTTTT.

This chain connects TRBV7-9 to TRBJ1-1; 7 bases map to TRBD1. The J segment lost 0 bases and the V segment lost 5 bases, leaving 3 bases of the junction unmatched. In germline, CDR1 is SEHNR, CDR2 FQNEAQ (reference sequence). The CDR3 is 14 amino acids. CDR3 nucleotide sequence: TGTGCCAGCAGCAAACAGGGGATGAACACTGAAGCTTTCTTT. Translating it yields CASSKQGMNTEAFF.